The rows below give T cell receptor beta chains drawn from one sample of a study of shared clonotypes between healthy human individuals. Clones were read by immunoSEQ multiplex PCR, and TCRdb kept only the in-frame ones, dropping some. The sample holds some 2.1 million clones; approximately 95% are singletons and the top ten take about 0.13%. The specimen sequenced was naive CD4+ T cells sorted from blood. These receptor sequences come from a man aged 18 to 35 in good health. Both conserved end residues are part of each CDR3. A D gene is named only where the DNA matches it firmly. Size is omitted from some rows. Given values are once, few, many or a class for expanded clones.

clone size	V gene	J gene	D gene	CDR3 protein	CDR3 DNA
NA	TRBV7-2	TRBJ1-6	NA	CASGTQDNSPLHF	TGTGCCAGCGGGACACAAGATAATTCACCCCTCCACTTT
NA	TRBV4-2	TRBJ2-5	TRBD1	CASSSIIGTATQETQYF	TGTGCCAGCAGCTCCATAATCGGGACAGCTACTCAAGAGACCCAGTACTTC
NA	TRBV7-2	TRBJ1-2	TRBD1	CASSFDRATYRYTF	TGTGCCAGCAGCTTTGACAGGGCGACATATCGCTACACCTTC
once	TRBV5-1	TRBJ2-7	TRBD1	CASSSDRVYEQYF	TGCGCCAGCAGCTCGGACAGGGTGTACGAGCAGTACTTC
NA	TRBV29-1	TRBJ1-1	NA	CSTQPNTEAFF	TGCAGTACACAGCCGAACACTGAAGCTTTCTTT
NA	TRBV29-1	TRBJ2-7	NA	CSVRDIRYEQYF	TGCAGCGTTCGGGACATCCGCTACGAGCAGTACTTC
NA	TRBV28	TRBJ1-2	NA	CASTTPGPYGYTF	TGTGCCAGCACGACCCCCGGCCCCTATGGCTACACCTTC
NA	TRBV6-5	TRBJ2-1	NA	CASTRGAKYNEQFF	TGTGCCAGCACAAGGGGGGCCAAATACAATGAGCAGTTCTTC
NA	TRBV20-1	TRBJ2-2	NA	CSVITSGELFF	TGCAGTGTGATTACGTCCGGGGAGCTGTTTTTT
NA	TRBV28	TRBJ2-1	NA	CASSPGLNEQFF	TGTGCCAGCAGTCCCGGCCTTAATGAGCAGTTCTTC
NA	TRBV18	TRBJ2-1	TRBD2	CASSPPSGSYNEQFF	TGTGCCAGCTCCCCCCCTAGCGGGAGCTATAATGAGCAGTTCTTC
few	TRBV6-6	TRBJ1-4	NA	CASSAGKLPEKLFF	TGTGCCAGCAGCGCAGGGAAGCTTCCCGAAAAACTGTTTTTT
NA	TRBV9	TRBJ2-3	NA	CASSGRTIGTDTQYF	TGTGCCAGCAGCGGCCGGACTATCGGCACAGATACGCAGTATTTT
NA	TRBV2	TRBJ2-3	NA	CASSENLSQYF	TGTGCCAGCAGTGAAAATTTGTCGCAGTATTTT
NA	TRBV12-5	TRBJ2-3	NA	CASGFIDTQYF	TGTGCTAGTGGTTTTATAGATACGCAGTATTTT
NA	TRBV6-5	TRBJ2-7	TRBD1	CASSPGTGYHEQYF	TGTGCCAGCAGTCCCGGGACAGGGTACCACGAGCAGTACTTC
NA	TRBV15	TRBJ1-5	NA	CATSRDRGARNQPQHF	TGTGCCACCAGCAGAGATCGGGGGGCCCGCAATCAGCCCCAGCATTTT
NA	TRBV5-1	TRBJ2-7	NA	CASSLVGGTSDEQYF	TGCGCCAGCAGCCTGGTCGGGGGTACGTCGGACGAGCAGTACTTC
NA	TRBV7-6	TRBJ2-5	NA	CASSSGRKETQYF	TGTGCCAGCAGCTCGGGACGAAAAGAGACCCAGTACTTC
NA	TRBV28	TRBJ1-2	NA	CASSFTGKGPNYGYTF	TGTGCCAGCAGTTTTACAGGGAAGGGGCCTAACTATGGCTACACCTTC
NA	TRBV7-9	TRBJ2-5	NA	CASTHWGSQETQYF	TGTGCCAGCACCCATTGGGGGTCACAAGAGACCCAGTACTTC
NA	TRBV6-5	TRBJ1-6	NA	CASSYWTAYNSPLHF	TGTGCCAGCAGTTACTGGACAGCGTATAATTCACCCCTCCACTTT
NA	TRBV6-5	TRBJ2-7	TRBD2	CASRSPGLATYEQYF	TGTGCCAGCAGGTCTCCGGGACTAGCAACCTACGAGCAGTACTTC
NA	TRBV4-1	TRBJ1-2	NA	CASSQDDKNYGYTF	TGCGCCAGCAGCCAGGACGACAAAAACTATGGCTACACCTTC
NA	TRBV18	TRBJ2-3	NA	CASSPRGAPSTDTQYF	TGTGCCAGCTCACCACGAGGGGCGCCTAGCACAGATACGCAGTATTTT
NA	TRBV6-5	TRBJ1-1	TRBD1	CASSPTTGGSEAFF	TGTGCCAGCAGTCCTACGACAGGGGGCAGTGAAGCTTTCTTT
once	TRBV7-2	TRBJ2-7	TRBD1	CASSDGTAISYEQYF	TGTGCCAGCAGCGACGGGACAGCAATCTCCTACGAGCAGTACTTC
NA	TRBV5-4	TRBJ1-2	NA	CASSSSGTSYGYTF	TGTGCCAGCAGCTCCTCCGGGACCTCATATGGCTACACCTTC
NA	TRBV10-3	TRBJ2-3	NA	CAISNGPAADTQYF	TGTGCCATCTCCAACGGACCCGCCGCAGATACGCAGTATTTT
NA	TRBV5-6	TRBJ1-2	TRBD1	CASSLAGTGSNYGYTF	TGTGCCAGCAGCTTGGCCGGGACAGGTTCAAACTATGGCTACACCTTC
NA	TRBV30	TRBJ2-7	TRBD1	CAWTDRAYEQYF	TGTGCCTGGACCGACAGGGCCTACGAGCAGTACTTC
NA	TRBV7-2	TRBJ1-4	NA	CASSPGGANEKLFF	TGTGCCAGCAGCCCCGGAGGGGCTAATGAAAAACTGTTTTTT
NA	TRBV11-2	TRBJ1-1	TRBD1	CATWTGGNAEAFF	TGTGCCACCTGGACAGGGGGCAACGCTGAAGCTTTCTTT
NA	TRBV4-3	TRBJ1-6	NA	CASSRNLLNSPLHF	TGCGCCAGCAGCCGGAACCTCCTAAATTCACCCCTCCACTTT
NA	TRBV5-1	TRBJ1-2	NA	CASSLAGEGYTF	TGCGCCAGCAGCTTGGCCGGCGAGGGCTACACCTTC
NA	TRBV2	TRBJ2-4	TRBD2	CASSETSGGPIAKNIQYF	TGTGCCAGCAGTGAGACTAGCGGGGGTCCTATCGCCAAGAACATTCAGTACTTC